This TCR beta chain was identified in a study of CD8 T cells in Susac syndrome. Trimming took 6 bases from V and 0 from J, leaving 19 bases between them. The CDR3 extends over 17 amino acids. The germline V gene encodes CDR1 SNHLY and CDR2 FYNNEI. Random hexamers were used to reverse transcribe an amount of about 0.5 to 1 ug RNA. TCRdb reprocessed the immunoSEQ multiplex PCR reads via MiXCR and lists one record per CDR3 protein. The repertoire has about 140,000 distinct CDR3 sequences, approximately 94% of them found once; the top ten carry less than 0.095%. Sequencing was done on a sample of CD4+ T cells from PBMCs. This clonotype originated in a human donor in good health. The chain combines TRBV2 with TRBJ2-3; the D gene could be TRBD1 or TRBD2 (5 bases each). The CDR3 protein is CASSETGRALSTDTQYF. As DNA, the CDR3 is TGTGCCAGCAGCGAAACGGGACGGGCTCTGAGCACAGATACGCAGTATTTT.